This T cell receptor (beta chain) was recorded in a study of human T cells and chemical hapten exposure. Germline CDR1 is MDHEN and CDR2 is SYDVKM. CDR3 length: 13 residues. V shed 6 bases and J shed 4 bases, with 10 bases lying between them. Regarding time point: pre-sensitization, week 0. The treatment denotes: therapeutic diphenylcyclopropenone sensitization with weekly scalp DPC. Blood was collected ahead of every patch test applied. Each cDNA molecule in the library carried unique molecular identifiers. TCRdb analysed the RACE reads with MiXCR anew, one entry per CDR3 protein. The data contain 250,000 or so distinct CDR3 sequences, about 8.6% of them seen just once; the ten biggest clones take up over 2%.

Sample: whole blood, taken in connection with sensitization to the hapten diphenylcyclopropenone (DPC). This chain uses TRBV28 with TRBJ2-1, with a possible D match to TRBD1 (5 bases). This TCR was recovered from a woman in her forties with alopecia areata. Some clones in this sample may be carry-over from other donors' samples. The CDR3: CASRWGIYNEQFF. The DNA of the CDR3 is TGTGCCAGCAGGTGGGGCATTTACAATGAGCAGTTCTTC. The full variable domain, in which reference TRBV28 and TRBJ2-1 provide the parts outside the CDR3, is DVKVTQSSRYLVKRTGEKVFLECVQDMDHENMFWYRQDPGLGLRLIYFSYDVKMKEKGDIPEGYSVSREKKERFSLILESASTNQTSMYLCASRWGIYNEQFFGPGTRLTVL.